Listed below are T cell receptor beta chains from one sample, sequenced in a study of T cell responses to AZD1222 COVID-19 vaccine. The table came from immunoSEQ multiplex PCR; TCRdb's copy has only in-frame clones and leaves some out. Here the sample spans around 150,000 clones, more than 80% being singletons. The sample was peripheral blood, taken on day 0 of AZD1222 vaccination. The receptors stem from an adult in good health. CDR3s leave out the opening cysteine and the closing phenylalanine or tryptophan. Fields, in order: J gene, V gene, CDR3 protein.

TRBJ1-5 TRBV5-5 ASSLVGTGLNQPQH
TRBJ2-7 TRBV6-5 ASSYARGYEQY
TRBJ2-3 TRBV28 ASSFGTGGPDTQY
TRBJ1-3 TRBV6-5 ASIGVFGNTIY
TRBJ1-6 TRBV2 ASIVSPGSYNSPLH
TRBJ1-2 TRBV6-1 ASSERAGGFNYGYT
TRBJ2-3 TRBV5-6 ASSLGQGDWDTQY
TRBJ2-2 TRBV7-2 ASSLGILGNTGELF
TRBJ2-1 TRBV2 ASTSDYNEQF
TRBJ1-1 TRBV27 ASSPKGTEAF
TRBJ1-6 TRBV18 ASSPTGGSNSPLH
TRBJ1-2 TRBV28 ASISRDGSRYGYT
TRBJ1-1 TRBV29-1 SVGGTEAF
TRBJ2-7 TRBV29-1 SVGLMTGGFYEQY
TRBJ1-2 TRBV28 ASSPTGQPYGYT
TRBJ1-1 TRBV7-6 ASSPGWAGGKAF
TRBJ1-5 TRBV6-1 ASSEGVGWDQPQH
TRBJ2-1 TRBV28 ASSSSDRVINNEQF
TRBJ1-2 TRBV30 AWSVWVMGGYT
TRBJ2-2 TRBV9 ASKTGLVNTGELF
TRBJ1-3 TRBV19 ASRRSSGNTIY
TRBJ1-5 TRBV10-3 AISDRSDQPQH